This TCR beta chain originates from a study of cytomegalovirus exposure and HLA in healthy donors. Study conclusions and caveats: Another analysis was done later, and it associated approximately 17,000 TCR beta sequences with HLA alleles at 0.05 false discovery rate. What TCR beta sequences reportedly achieved was accurate prediction of HLA-A and HLA-B alleles in most subjects. V- and J-gene trimming in TCR beta was tied to a missense DCLRE1C variant by an analysis performed later.

The PCR employed 60 Vbeta primers together with 13 Jbeta primers. Some clones are missing from TCRdb's copy, which holds only in-frame ones; the method was immunoSEQ multiplex PCR. In the table there are about 190,000 clones, over 60% of which are singletons. As for this clone: Antigen specificity is unknown.

The germline V and J ends were trimmed by 4 bases and 4 bases, with 14 bases remaining between them. CDR3 length: 14 residues. Germline V lookup: CDR1 SGHKS, CDR2 YYEKEE (reference sequence). The V and J genes are TRBV5-5 and TRBJ2-5; no definite D call. Specimen: PBMCs. The receptor was derived from a man aged 25-45 years in good health and CMV-seropositive. CDR3 residues: CASSGTSVRETQYF. In DNA, the CDR3 is TGTGCCAGCAGCGGCACGAGCGTACGAGAGACCCAGTACTTC.